A selection of T cell receptor beta chains follows, all from one sample in a study of blood T cell repertoires in COVID-19. The table came from immunoSEQ multiplex PCR; TCRdb's copy has only in-frame clones and leaves some out. The data contain some 21,000 clones, 85% to 95% of them singletons. The sample was peripheral blood. The receptors derive from a woman aged 50 to 60 with active COVID-19. The CDR3 runs from the conserved cysteine through the conserved F or W. Fields, in order: V gene, D gene, J gene, clone size, CDR3 length, CDR3 DNA, CDR3 protein. The D gene is left open where the match is weak. The listing skips clone size in some rows; elsewhere it reads once, few, many or a size class.

TRBV9,NA,TRBJ1-1,NA,14,TGTGCCAGCAGCGTAGAACGCGGGAACACTGAAGCTTTCTTT,CASSVERGNTEAFF
TRBV27,TRBD1,TRBJ1-1,NA,15,TGTGCCAGCAGTGAGGGACAGGGACTGAACACTGAAGCTTTCTTT,CASSEGQGLNTEAFF
TRBV28,TRBD1,TRBJ2-5,NA,16,TGTGCCAGCAGTCACGACAGGGGGCTCTACCAAGAGACCCAGTACTTC,CASSHDRGLYQETQYF
TRBV29-1,TRBD1,TRBJ1-2,NA,13,TGCAGCGTTGGGGGACAGGGGCCATATGGCTACACCTTC,CSVGGQGPYGYTF
TRBV28,NA,TRBJ2-1,NA,16,TGTGCCAGCAGTTTCTGGGGCGGAGACTCCTACAATGAGCAGTTCTTC,CASSFWGGDSYNEQFF
TRBV27,TRBD2,TRBJ2-3,once,14,TGTGCCAGCAGTTCGGGGGGGGCCACAGATACGCAGTATTTT,CASSSGGATDTQYF
TRBV27,TRBD1,TRBJ2-3,NA,15,TGTGCCAGCAGTTTACGGGACAGCCCAACAGATACGCAGTATTTT,CASSLRDSPTDTQYF
TRBV7-8,TRBD2,TRBJ2-2,NA,15,TGTGCCAGCAGCTCGGGACTAGCGGGCACCGGGGAGCTGTTTTTT,CASSSGLAGTGELFF
TRBV18,NA,TRBJ2-7,NA,13,TGTGCCAGCTCACTAACAGGGACCTACGAGCAGTACTTC,CASSLTGTYEQYF
TRBV7-9,TRBD2,TRBJ2-1,NA,16,TGTGCCAGCAGCTTAGTGGTGGCTAGCGGGTACAATGAGCAGTTCTTC,CASSLVVASGYNEQFF
TRBV7-9,NA,TRBJ2-7,NA,13,TGTGCCAGCAGCTCCTCAGGTGCCGGCGAGCAGTACTTC,CASSSSGAGEQYF
TRBV7-2,TRBD1,TRBJ2-5,NA,14,TGTGCCAGCAGCTCCGCCGGGACAGAAGAGACCCAGTACTTC,CASSSAGTEETQYF
TRBV11-1,NA,TRBJ2-3,NA,14,TGTGCCAGCAGCTCCCGGACAGAAACGGCTACGCAGTATTTT,CASSSRTETATQYF
TRBV5-8,NA,TRBJ1-2,NA,14,TGTGCCAGCACCATGGGAGGTTTTAACTATGGCTACACCTTC,CASTMGGFNYGYTF
TRBV9,TRBD2,TRBJ2-7,NA,15,TGTGCCAGCAGCGGGAGCGGGGAGCGGGCCTACGAGCAGTACTTC,CASSGSGERAYEQYF
TRBV2,NA,TRBJ2-1,NA,15,TGTGCCACTGGGGCAGGCGTGAGCTCCTACAATGAGCAGTTCTTC,CATGAGVSSYNEQFF
TRBV14,TRBD1,TRBJ1-2,NA,14,TGTGCCAGCAGCCTCGGACAGGGGGCCTATGGCTACACCTTC,CASSLGQGAYGYTF
TRBV27,NA,TRBJ1-5,NA,14,TGTGCCAGCAGCTCTGACAGGCCGGGTCAGCCCCAGCATTTT,CASSSDRPGQPQHF
TRBV6-1,NA,TRBJ1-6,NA,14,TGTGCCAGCAGTGACAGGGGCTATAATTCACCCCTCCACTTT,CASSDRGYNSPLHF
TRBV5-4,NA,TRBJ2-6,NA,16,TGTGCCAGCAGCTTAGAAACAGGGTCCGGGGCCAACGTCCTGACTTTC,CASSLETGSGANVLTF
TRBV4-2,TRBD2,TRBJ2-1,NA,15,TGTGCCAGCAGCGCTGGACTAGCGGGATTCAATGAGCAGTTCTTC,CASSAGLAGFNEQFF
TRBV7-3,NA,TRBJ1-1,NA,13,TGTGCCAGCAGCCCTGAGCAGGACACTGAAGCTTTCTTT,CASSPEQDTEAFF
TRBV7-3,NA,TRBJ1-5,NA,13,TGTGCCAGCAGCTCTCCCTCGGGTCAGCCCCAGCATTTT,CASSSPSGQPQHF
TRBV25-1,NA,TRBJ1-2,few,15,TGTGCCAGCAGTGATGCGAGGGGGAACGACTATGGCTACACCTTC,CASSDARGNDYGYTF
TRBV28,TRBD1,TRBJ2-2,NA,16,TGTGCCAGCAGTTTAGCTGGACAGGGGAACACCGGGGAGCTGTTTTTT,CASSLAGQGNTGELFF
TRBV6-5,NA,TRBJ1-4,NA,15,TGTGCCAGCAGATCACAGGTGGCCATAGGGGAAAAACTGTTTTTT,CASRSQVAIGEKLFF
TRBV11-2,NA,TRBJ2-7,NA,15,TGTGCCAGCAGCCCTGGCAGGGCCCCTACCTACGAGCAGTACTTC,CASSPGRAPTYEQYF
TRBV29-1,TRBD2,TRBJ2-7,NA,14,TGCAGCGCCCGGGGGAGCGGGAGCTCCTACGAGCAGTACTTC,CSARGSGSSYEQYF
TRBV5-4,TRBD2,TRBJ2-5,NA,14,TGTGCCAGCAGCCGAGCGGGAGGGGAAGAGACCCAGTACTTC,CASSRAGGEETQYF
TRBV6-5,TRBD1,TRBJ1-2,once,15,TGTGCCAGCAGTACTAAACAGGGGGCAGGTTATGGCTACACCTTC,CASSTKQGAGYGYTF
TRBV5-4,TRBD2,TRBJ2-3,NA,15,TGTGCCAGCAGCTTGATGAGGGAGGGCGGAGATACGCAGTATTTT,CASSLMREGGDTQYF
TRBV19,NA,TRBJ1-1,NA,16,TGTGCCAGTAGTATCCCAGCCCGGCGGGGTTTGCCTGAAGCTTTCTTT,CASSIPARRGLPEAFF
TRBV30,NA,TRBJ2-2,NA,15,TGTGCCTGGAGTGCTGACAGTATGGGCACCGGGGAGCTGTTTTTT,CAWSADSMGTGELFF
TRBV5-1,NA,TRBJ2-3,NA,14,TGCGCCAGCAGCTTCGGGTCTAGCACAGATACGCAGTATTTT,CASSFGSSTDTQYF
TRBV28,TRBD1,TRBJ2-3,NA,14,TGTGCCAGCAGCCCTCAGGGGGCGACAGATACGCAGTATTTT,CASSPQGATDTQYF
TRBV18,NA,TRBJ1-4,NA,14,TGTGCCAGCTCACCTGAGGGGGATAATGAAAAACTGTTTTTT,CASSPEGDNEKLFF
TRBV28,TRBD1,TRBJ1-6,few,14,TGTGCCAGCAGTTCCACAGGGGGCGGTTCACCCCTCCACTTT,CASSSTGGGSPLHF
TRBV7-8,TRBD2,TRBJ2-1,NA,17,TGTGCCAGCTCAAGCGGGCAACTAGCGGGAGTTCCAAATGAGCAGTTCTTC,CASSSGQLAGVPNEQFF
TRBV7-8,NA,TRBJ2-7,once,14,TGTGCCAGCAGCTTAGGGGTCAGGGCTGGCGAGCAGTACTTC,CASSLGVRAGEQYF
TRBV6-5,TRBD1,TRBJ1-2,NA,14,TGTGCCAGCAGTCCCCGGGGACAGTACTATGGCTACACCTTC,CASSPRGQYYGYTF
TRBV5-1,NA,TRBJ2-3,NA,15,TGCGCCAGCAGTGAGGAGGGCCCCGGAGAGGATACGCAGTATTTT,CASSEEGPGEDTQYF
TRBV18,NA,TRBJ2-2,NA,14,TGTGCCAGCTCACCAGGGAGAGGCGGCGGGGAGCTGTTTTTT,CASSPGRGGGELFF
TRBV4-2,NA,TRBJ2-1,NA,15,TGTGCCAGCAGCCAAAACCCCCGCAGGGGAAATGAGCAGTTCTTC,CASSQNPRRGNEQFF
TRBV28,TRBD2,TRBJ2-5,NA,17,TGTGCCAGCAGCGCGGGACTAGCGGAGGGGGGCCAAGAGACCCAGTACTTC,CASSAGLAEGGQETQYF
TRBV4-1,TRBD2,TRBJ2-7,NA,17,TGCGCCAGCAGCCAAGATAGTAGTAGCGGGAGGTCCTACGAGCAGTACTTC,CASSQDSSSGRSYEQYF
TRBV27,TRBD2,TRBJ2-3,NA,16,TGTGCCAGCAGTCGGGGACTAGCGGGCTTGACAGATACGCAGTATTTT,CASSRGLAGLTDTQYF
TRBV2,NA,TRBJ2-3,once,13,TGTGCCAGCAGTCCCACAGGGACAGATACGCAGTATTTT,CASSPTGTDTQYF
TRBV15,TRBD2,TRBJ2-1,once,16,TGTGCCACCAGCACCAGGACTAGCGGGAGTCCCCCTGAGCAGTTCTTC,CATSTRTSGSPPEQFF
TRBV4-2,NA,TRBJ1-4,NA,15,TGTGCCAGCAGCCAAGATGAACAGGGCGATGAAAAACTGTTTTTT,CASSQDEQGDEKLFF
TRBV5-4,TRBD1,TRBJ1-4,NA,14,TGTGCCAGCAGCACAAATCAGGGGGCTGAAAAACTGTTTTTT,CASSTNQGAEKLFF
TRBV5-1,NA,TRBJ2-5,NA,13,TGCGCCAGCAGCCGGACAGTTCAAGAGACCCAGTACTTC,CASSRTVQETQYF
TRBV6-4,NA,TRBJ2-2,NA,14,TGTGCCAGCAGCAACCTAGGGGGCACCGGGGAGCTGTTTTTT,CASSNLGGTGELFF
TRBV11-2,NA,TRBJ1-2,NA,15,TGTGCCAGCAGCTTAAGGGAGAGCTCAGCCGGTGACTACACCTTC,CASSLRESSAGDYTF
TRBV5-1,NA,TRBJ1-3,NA,14,TGCGCCAGCTCCTCATCAGGGGCTGGAAACACCATATATTTT,CASSSSGAGNTIYF
TRBV11-2,NA,TRBJ2-5,NA,12,TGTGCCAGCAGCTCCTCAGGAAGTACCCAGTACTTC,CASSSSGSTQYF
TRBV28,TRBD1,TRBJ2-7,NA,15,TGTGCCAGCAGTAAGAACCGGGACAGATTCTACGAGCAGTACTTC,CASSKNRDRFYEQYF
TRBV18,NA,TRBJ1-2,NA,13,TGTGCCAGCTCACCACAGCAAGACAGGGGCTACACCTTC,CASSPQQDRGYTF
TRBV19,NA,TRBJ1-5,once,14,TGTGCCAGTAGTATAGCGCGAGGCAATCAGCCCCAGCATTTT,CASSIARGNQPQHF
TRBV2,TRBD1,TRBJ1-5,NA,13,TGTGCCAGCAGGGGGACAGGGGATCAGCCCCAGCATTTT,CASRGTGDQPQHF
TRBV6-5,TRBD2,TRBJ2-7,NA,15,TGTGCCAGCAGCCAGACTAGCGGGGGTCCCTACGAGCAGTACTTC,CASSQTSGGPYEQYF